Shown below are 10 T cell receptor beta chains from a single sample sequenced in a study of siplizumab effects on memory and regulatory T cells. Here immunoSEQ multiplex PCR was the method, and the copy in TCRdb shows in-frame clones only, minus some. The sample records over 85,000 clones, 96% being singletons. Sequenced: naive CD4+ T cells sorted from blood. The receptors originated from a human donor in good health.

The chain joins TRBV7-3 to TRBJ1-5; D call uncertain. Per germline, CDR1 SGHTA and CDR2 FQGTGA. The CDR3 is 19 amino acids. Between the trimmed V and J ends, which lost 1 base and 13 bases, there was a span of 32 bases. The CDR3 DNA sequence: TGTGCCAGCAGCTTAAGGGAGAGTGGCGGGGAGATGGTTTTGAGGACGCAGCATTTT. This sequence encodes CASSLRESGGEMVLRTQHF.

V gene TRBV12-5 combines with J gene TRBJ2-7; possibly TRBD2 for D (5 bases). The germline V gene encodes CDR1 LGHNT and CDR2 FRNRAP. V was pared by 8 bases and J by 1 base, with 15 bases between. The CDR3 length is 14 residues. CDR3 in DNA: TGTGCTAGTACTCCGCCCGGGGTGTCCTACGAGCAGTACTTC. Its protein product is CASTPPGVSYEQYF. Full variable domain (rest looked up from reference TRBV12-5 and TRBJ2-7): DARVTQTPRHKVTEMGQEVTMRCQPILGHNTVFWYRQTMMQGLELLAYFRNRAPLDDSGMPKDRFSAEMPDATLATLKIQPSEPRDSAVYFCASTPPGVSYEQYFGPGTRLTVT.

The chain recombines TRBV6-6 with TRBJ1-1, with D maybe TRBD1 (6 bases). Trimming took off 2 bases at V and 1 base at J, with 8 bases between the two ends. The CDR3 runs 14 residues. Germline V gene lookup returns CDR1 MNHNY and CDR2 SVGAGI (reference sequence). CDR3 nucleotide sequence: TGTGCCAGCAGTTACAGGGGACAGAACACTGAAGCTTTCTTT. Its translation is CASSYRGQNTEAFF.

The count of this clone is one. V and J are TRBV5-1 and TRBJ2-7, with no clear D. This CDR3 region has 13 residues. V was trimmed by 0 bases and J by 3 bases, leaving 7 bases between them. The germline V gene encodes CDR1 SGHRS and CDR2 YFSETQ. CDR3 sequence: CASSLGVGYEQYF. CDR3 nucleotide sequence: TGCGCCAGCAGCTTGGGGGTAGGCTACGAGCAGTACTTC.

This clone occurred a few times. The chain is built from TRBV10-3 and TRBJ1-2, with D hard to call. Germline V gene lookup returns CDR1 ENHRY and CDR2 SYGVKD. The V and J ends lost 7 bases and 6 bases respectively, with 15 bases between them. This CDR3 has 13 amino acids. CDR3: CAITDGTWDGYTF. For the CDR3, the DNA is TGTGCCATCACCGACGGAACCTGGGATGGCTACACCTTC.

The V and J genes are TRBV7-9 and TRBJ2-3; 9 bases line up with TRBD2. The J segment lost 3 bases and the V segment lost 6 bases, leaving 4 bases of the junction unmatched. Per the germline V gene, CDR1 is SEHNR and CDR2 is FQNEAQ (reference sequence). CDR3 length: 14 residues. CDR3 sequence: CASSRAGGTDTQYF. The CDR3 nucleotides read TGTGCCAGCAGTCGAGCGGGGGGTACAGATACGCAGTATTTT.

The CDR3: CASSLEGQSTDTQYF. The DNA of the CDR3 is TGTGCCAGCAGCTTAGAGGGACAGAGCACAGATACGCAGTATTTT. This chain connects TRBV11-2 to TRBJ2-3; 7 bases line up with TRBD1. This CDR3 is 15 amino acids long. Germline CDR1 and CDR2: SGHAT and FQNNGV. V shed 0 bases, J shed 0 bases, and the junction held 0 bases outside the gene matches.

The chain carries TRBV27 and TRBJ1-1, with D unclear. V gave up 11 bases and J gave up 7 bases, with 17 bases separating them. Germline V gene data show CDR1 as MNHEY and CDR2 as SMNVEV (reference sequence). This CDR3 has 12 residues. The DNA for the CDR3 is TGTGCCGCTATTCCACCCGGACTTGAAGCTTTCTTT. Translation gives CAAIPPGLEAFF.

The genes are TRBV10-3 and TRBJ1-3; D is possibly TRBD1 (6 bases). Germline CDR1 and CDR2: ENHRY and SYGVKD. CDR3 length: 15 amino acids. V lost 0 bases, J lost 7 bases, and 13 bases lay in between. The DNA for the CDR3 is TGTGCCATCAGTGAGTCGCGGGGGCAACCGAACACCATATATTTT. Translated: CAISESRGQPNTIYF.

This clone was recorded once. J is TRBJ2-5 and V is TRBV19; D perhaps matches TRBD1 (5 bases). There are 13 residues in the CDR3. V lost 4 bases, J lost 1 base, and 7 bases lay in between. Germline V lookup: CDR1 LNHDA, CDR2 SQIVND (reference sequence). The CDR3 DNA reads TGTGCCAGTAGTACCCAGGGCCAAGAGACCCAGTACTTC. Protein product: CASSTQGQETQYF.